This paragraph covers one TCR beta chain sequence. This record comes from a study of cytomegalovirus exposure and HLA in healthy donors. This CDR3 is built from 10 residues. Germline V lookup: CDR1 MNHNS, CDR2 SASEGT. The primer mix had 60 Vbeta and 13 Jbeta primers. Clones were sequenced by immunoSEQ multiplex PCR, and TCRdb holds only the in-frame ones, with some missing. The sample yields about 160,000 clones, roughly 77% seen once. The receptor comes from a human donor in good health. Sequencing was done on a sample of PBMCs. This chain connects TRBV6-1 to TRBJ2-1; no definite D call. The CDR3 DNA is TGTGCAACTAAAGTCAATGAGCAGTTCTTC. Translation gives CATKVNEQFF.